This note documents a single T cell receptor beta chain sequence. The antigen is undetermined. This entry belongs to a study of OX40 agonist ivuxolimab in advanced cancers. TCRdb's table, derived via immunoSEQ multiplex PCR, lists solely in-frame clones and lacks some. The sample gives roughly 20,000 clones, 80% to 85% of which show up once; less than 4% is in the top ten. The study, taken as a whole, reports: Those patients achieving a partial response at 0.1-3.0 mg/kg showed among the lowest clonal expansion.

The sequence came from an adult with an advanced solid tumor such as melanoma, head and neck, liver or kidney cancer. Sequencing was performed on CD4+ or CD8+ T cells sorted from blood, taken in a trial of the OX40 agonist ivuxolimab.

The CDR3 DNA reads as TGTGCCAGTAGTATATCGGGGGCGCAGAAAAGCCAGCCCCAGCATTTT. It specifies CASSISGAQKSQPQHF. V is TRBV19 and J is TRBJ1-5; a weak D match, TRBD1 (6 bases). V gave up 2 bases and J gave up 7 bases, with 18 bases separating them. Germline loops: CDR1 LNHDA, CDR2 SQIVND (reference sequence). The CDR3 sequence is 16 residues long.